This paragraph covers one T cell receptor (beta chain) sequence. Its antigen is not known. A much more abundant neighbour one base away suggests this may be a read error. Indicated time point: newly diagnosed GD, antithyroid drugs for less than 3 months. PBMC-extracted RNA yielded the TCR library. Clinicians diagnosed Graves' disease using American Thyroid Association guidelines. This specimen belongs to a study of regulatory T cells in long-lasting Graves disease. Findings and limits, study-wide: Persistent Graves' patients showed less TCR diversity than newly diagnosed ones.

Germline assignment: CDR1 SGDLS and CDR2 YYNGEE. CDR3 length: 15 amino acids. V lost 0 bases and J lost 4, with 14 bases in between. Sequencing libraries for TCR beta were prepared with iRepertoire HTBI primers and Arm-PCR of CDR3 regions. TCRdb fed the multiplex PCR reads into MiXCR, producing one record per CDR3 protein. The sample has around 250,000 distinct CDR3 sequences; roughly 18% are singletons. These data also formed part of another study, on T cells in Graves' hyperthyroidism and ophthalmopathy. From that paper: The HTBI primer set was used in a first-round RT-PCR of the TCR CDR3. Researchers found most expanded thyroid clonotypes above 0.001 in blood as well.

The chain joins TRBV9 to TRBJ2-7; tentatively, D is TRBD1 (5 bases). This clonotype was sampled from a woman in her 30s with Graves disease. The source material was peripheral blood mononuclear cells (PBMCs), sampled at new diagnosis, from a patient treated with antithyroid drugs. Written as DNA, the CDR3 is TGTGCCAGCAGCGTAGAGCCTACCCCAGGGTACGAGCAGTACTTC. It yields the protein CASSVEPTPGYEQYF.